This T cell receptor beta chain was sequenced during a study of early T cells in non-severe SARS-CoV-2 infection. Study as a whole: Bulk RNA taken from unsorted whole blood was sequenced, leaving chains unpaired. Points from the study as a whole: The study's VDJdb matching favored anti-spike CD8 responses and missed private and CD4 specificities.

This clonotype has just a few counts. Antigen specificity is unknown. Individual cDNA molecules received unique molecular identifiers during library preparation. TCRdb processed the 5' RACE reads anew with MiXCR; each CDR3 protein has one entry. Of 80,000 to 95,000 distinct CDR3 sequences listed, approximately 14% are singletons. The ends were cut back, 3 bases at V and 1 base at J, with 13 bases in the middle. Germline V gene sequence: CDR1 KGHSH, CDR2 LQKENI. The CDR3 consists of 16 residues. V and J are TRBV18 and TRBJ1-5, with D possibly being TRBD1 (6 bases). The clonotype originates from an adult who was a healthcare worker with PCR-confirmed SARS-CoV-2 infection or an uninfected control (not recorded which). Sequencing was done on a sample of whole blood. CDR3 loop: CASSPGLDRSNQPQHF. The CDR3 DNA is TGTGCCAGCTCACCGGGACTGGACAGAAGCAATCAGCCCCAGCATTTT. Variable domain in full (rest from reference TRBV18 and TRBJ1-5): NAGVMQNPRHLVRRRGQEARLRCSPMKGHSHVYWYRQLPEEGLKFMVYLQKENIIDESGMPKERFSAEFPKEGPSILRIQQVVRGDSAAYFCASSPGLDRSNQPQHFGDGTRLSIL.